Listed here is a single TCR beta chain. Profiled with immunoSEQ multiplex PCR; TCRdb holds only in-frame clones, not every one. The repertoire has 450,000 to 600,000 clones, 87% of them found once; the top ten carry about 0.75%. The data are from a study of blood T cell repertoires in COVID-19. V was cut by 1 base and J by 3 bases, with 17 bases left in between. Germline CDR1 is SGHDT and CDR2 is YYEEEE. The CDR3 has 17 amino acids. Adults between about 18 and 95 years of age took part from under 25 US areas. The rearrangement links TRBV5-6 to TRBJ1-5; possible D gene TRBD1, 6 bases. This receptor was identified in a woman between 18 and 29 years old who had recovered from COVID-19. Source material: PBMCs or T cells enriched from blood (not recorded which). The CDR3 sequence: CASSLRGAEGINQPQHF. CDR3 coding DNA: TGTGCCAGCAGCTTGCGGGGGGCTGAGGGGATCAATCAGCCCCAGCATTTT.